This T cell receptor beta chain was documented in a study of T cells expressing NK-cell markers. Study details: The authors derived TCR beta repertoires from sorted CD3+CD56+NKG2C+, CD3+CD56+NKG2C- and CD3+CD56-NKG2C+ T cells.

TCRdb reprocessed the 5' RACE reads, keeping one entry per CDR3 protein, no DNA. The repertoire table contains about 260,000 distinct CDR3 sequences. Germline CDR1 is SGHRS and CDR2 is YFSETQ. This CDR3 region has 14 residues. The V call is TRBV5-1, the J call TRBJ2-7; the TCRdb D gene call, TRBD1, has no DNA to confirm it. The receptor was isolated from a man aged 18 to 30 in good health. Material for sequencing was blood T cells: a sorted CD56 or NKG2C T cell subset, CD4+ or CD8+ T cells, or bulk PBMC T cells (not recorded which). The CDR3 sequence: CASSSGQGTYEQYF.